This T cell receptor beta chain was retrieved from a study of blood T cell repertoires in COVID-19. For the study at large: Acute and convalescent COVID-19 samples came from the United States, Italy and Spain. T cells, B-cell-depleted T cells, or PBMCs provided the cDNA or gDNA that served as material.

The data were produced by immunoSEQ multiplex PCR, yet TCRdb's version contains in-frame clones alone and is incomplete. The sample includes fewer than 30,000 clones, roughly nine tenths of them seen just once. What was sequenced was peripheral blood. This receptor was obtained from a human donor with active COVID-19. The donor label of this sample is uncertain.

For the CDR3, the DNA is TGTGCCAGCGACGCGGGACAGGGGAATTCACCCCTCCACTTT. Its protein is CASDAGQGNSPLHF. The chain employs TRBV3-1 (or the pseudogene TRBV3-2) and TRBJ1-6; TRBD1 matches 10 bases. The germline gives CDR1 LGHDT, CDR2 YNNKEL (reference sequence). This CDR3 spans 14 amino acids. V trimming: 8 bases; J trimming: 7 bases; junction bases outside the gene matches: 5.